This TCR beta chain was documented in a study of T-cell memory formation after mild COVID-19. The TCR alpha and TCR beta cDNA libraries, bearing sample barcodes and UMIs, were generated by 5'RACE using constant-segment primers. One entry per CDR3 protein results from TCRdb running MiXCR on the 5' RACE reads. The table records 350,000 to 500,000 distinct CDR3 sequences, more than 20% of them present only once. Per the germline V gene, CDR1 is KGHDR and CDR2 is SFDVKD. The length of the CDR3 is 12 residues. Trimming left V 4 bases short and J 6 bases short, with 6 bases between. As concerns this clonotype: What it recognizes is unknown.

Study-level results: Among CD4+ contracting clones, most were CM and EM, and CD8+ ones EMRA.

The chain employs TRBV24-1 and TRBJ2-1; D gene ambiguous. The sequenced material came from PBMCs or a T cell subset sorted from them (not recorded which). The TCR originated in an adult woman who had mild COVID-19 (a few samples of this study predate the infection). Cell type and time point are not known. The chain's CDR3 is CATSELANEQFF. CDR3 in DNA: TGTGCCACCAGTGAACTGGCCAATGAGCAGTTCTTC.